This TCR beta chain was found in a study of blood T cells in healthy people across ages. This clonotype has more than one count but fewer than ten. With a J-beta primer mix and a sample-barcoded 5' primer, a second PCR ran about 6 to 11 cycles. TCRdb recomputed calls from the 5' RACE reads with MiXCR, one row per CDR3 protein. There are 500,000 to 700,000 distinct CDR3 sequences in the sample; approximately 30% occur only once, and 15% to 18% lies in the top ten. Per germline, CDR1 SGHTA and CDR2 FQGNSA. The CDR3 totals 15 residues. Germline trimming cut 1 base from V and 18 bases from J; bases unmatched to any gene: 15.

Material: blood. This chain joins TRBV7-2 and TRBJ1-6; TRBD1 matches at 7 bases. This TCR was recovered from a woman older than 75 in good health. CDR3 region: CASSLVGTAQMGGHF. For the CDR3, the DNA is TGTGCCAGCAGCTTAGTAGGGACAGCACAAATGGGAGGCCACTTT.